The 26 T cell receptor beta chains presented below share a single source sample, sequenced in a study of shared clonotypes between healthy human individuals. Clones were sequenced by immunoSEQ multiplex PCR, and TCRdb holds only the in-frame ones, with some missing. Of 600,000 to 800,000 clones in the sample, over 60% are singletons; the top ten hold about 1.7%. Sequenced: memory CD4+ T cells sorted from blood. Subset denoted: CD45RA-negative fraction. These receptors were taken from a woman under 40 in good health.

This clone was found many times. The V and J genes are TRBV18 and TRBJ2-7; D perhaps matches TRBD1 (6 bases). This CDR3 comprises 13 residues. V lost 6 bases and J lost 2, with 11 bases in between. Germline lookup yields CDR1 KGHSH and CDR2 LQKENI. The chain's CDR3 is CASSTGSAYEQYF. The DNA for the CDR3 is TGTGCCAGCTCCACAGGGTCCGCCTACGAGCAGTACTTC.

The gene calls are TRBV6-1 and TRBJ2-6; D gene uncertain. The CDR3 loop spans 14 amino acids. Trimming shortened V by 10 bases and J by 0 bases, and 10 bases separated the two germline ends. Germline values: CDR1 MNHNS, CDR2 SASEGT. In nucleotides, the CDR3 is TGTGCCATCTCAGAGCGCTCTGGGGCCAACGTCCTGACTTTC. Amino acid sequence: CAISERSGANVLTF.

V is TRBV28 and J is TRBJ2-7, with D maybe TRBD1 (6 bases). CDR1 is MDHEN, CDR2 SYDVKM, per germline. The CDR3 contains 14 residues. Trimming removed 6 bases from V and 0 bases from J, with 12 bases in between. The CDR3 DNA follows: TGTGCCAGCAGACGACAGGCTACCTCCTACGAGCAGTACTTC. Translating it yields CASRRQATSYEQYF.

This clone came up once. The chain recombines TRBV6-5 with TRBJ2-3; 7 nucleotides match TRBD2. From germline, CDR1 is MNHEY and CDR2 SVGAGI. The CDR3 covers 14 residues. V lost 4 bases and J lost 4; bases outside the gene matches: 5. The CDR3 protein is CASSLQTSPDTQYF. CDR3 DNA: TGTGCCAGCAGTTTACAGACTAGCCCAGATACGCAGTATTTT.

The chain is built from TRBV6-5 and TRBJ2-1; perhaps TRBD1 as D (7 bases). Trimming removed 6 bases at V and 5 bases at J, with 14 bases between. CDR1 is MNHEY and CDR2 is SVGAGI in the germline V gene. There are 14 residues in the CDR3. Written as DNA, the CDR3 is TGTGCCAGCAGGCGGGACAGAGATAACAATGAGCAGTTCTTC. It codes for CASRRDRDNNEQFF.

The V call is TRBV20-1, the J call TRBJ1-1, with unresolved D. CDR1 and CDR2 (germline): DFQATT, SNEGSKA (reference sequence). The CDR3 is made up of 11 amino acids. The V gene lost 3 bases and the J gene lost 11 bases, with 13 bases spanning the gap. CDR3 region: CSASARSGAFF. The CDR3 DNA follows: TGCAGTGCTAGTGCCCGGTCGGGGGCTTTCTTT.

About this clone: This sample also contains other DNA sequences that code for the same CDR3. The chain joins TRBV11-2 to TRBJ2-1; maybe TRBD1 (5 bases). The germline gives CDR1 SGHAT, CDR2 FQNNGV. V was shortened by 1 base and J by 5 bases, with 6 bases between the two germline ends. The CDR3 contains 13 residues. The CDR3 DNA is TGTGCCAGCAGCTTAGCAGGGAACAATGAGCAGTTCTTC. Its protein is CASSLAGNNEQFF.

This sequence joins TRBV19 and TRBJ1-4; D is uncertain. Per the germline V gene, CDR1 is LNHDA and CDR2 is SQIVND (reference sequence). The ends were cut back, 6 bases at V and 6 bases at J, with 20 bases in the middle. The CDR3 consists of 16 residues. The CDR3 spells CASSQRQSGIDEKLFF. CDR3 nucleotide sequence: TGTGCCAGTAGCCAGCGGCAGTCTGGCATAGATGAAAAACTGTTTTTT.

The CDR3 DNA is TGTGCCAGTAGTATAGCTACACAAGTTGCAACTAATGAAAAACTGTTTTTT. Encoded protein: CASSIATQVATNEKLFF. V and J are TRBV19 and TRBJ1-4; D gene unclear. CDR3 length: 17 amino acids. Per the germline V gene, CDR1 is LNHDA and CDR2 is SQIVND (reference sequence). V lost 1 base, J lost 0 bases, and 12 bases lay in between.

The chain links TRBV5-1 to TRBJ2-7; D might be TRBD1 or TRBD2, each matching 5 bases. V shed 1 base and J shed 0 bases, with 11 bases lying between them. The germline gives CDR1 SGHRS, CDR2 YFSETQ. This CDR3 comprises 15 residues. As DNA, the CDR3 is TGCGCCAGCAGCTTGTCCAGGGACCCCTCCTACGAGCAGTACTTC. It encodes CASSLSRDPSYEQYF.

The rearrangement uses TRBV5-1 and TRBJ2-7; 13 nucleotides align to TRBD2. Germline lookup yields CDR1 SGHRS and CDR2 YFSETQ. J was trimmed by 2 bases and V by 7 bases; bases with no gene match: 12. The length of the CDR3 is 17 residues. The CDR3 coding sequence is TGCGCCAGCGGTAAGGGGACTAGCGGGACCGGACCCTACGAGCAGTACTTC. This codes for CASGKGTSGTGPYEQYF.

This rearrangement joins TRBV7-9 to TRBJ2-1, with D uncertain. The CDR3 totals 12 residues. Germline CDR1 is SEHNR and CDR2 is FQNEAQ (reference sequence). Trimming pared 5 bases from V and 8 bases from J, leaving 10 bases between. CDR3: CASSTTLDEQFF. The CDR3 nucleotides read TGTGCCAGCAGCACTACCTTGGATGAGCAGTTCTTC.

A few counts support this clone. The chain joins TRBV7-2 to TRBJ2-1, with 7 bases lining up with TRBD2. The CDR3 extends over 14 amino acids. The germline CDR1 and CDR2 sequences are SGHTA and FQGNSA. J was trimmed by 5 bases and V by 5 bases; bases with no gene match: 6. The CDR3 loop reads CASSPQRDNNEQFF. In DNA, the CDR3 is TGTGCCAGCAGCCCCCAGCGGGATAACAATGAGCAGTTCTTC. Together with reference TRBV7-2 and TRBJ2-1, the CDR3 gives the full variable domain: GAGVSQSPSNKVTEKGKDVELRCDPISGHTALYWYRQSLGQGLEFLIYFQGNSAPDKSGLPSDRFSAERTGGSVSTLTIQRTQQEDSAVYLCASSPQRDNNEQFFGPGTRLTVL.

Of note for this clone: Other DNA sequences in the sample encode the same CDR3. The V call is TRBV5-1, the J call TRBJ2-7, with TRBD1 matching 7 bases. CDR3 length: 15 amino acids. Germline V CDR1 and CDR2: SGHRS, YFSETQ. Trimming at V came to 0 bases and at J to 1 base, leaving 4 bases not matched to a gene. This CDR3 is CASSLGGQSSYEQYF. In DNA form, the CDR3 reads TGCGCCAGCAGCTTGGGGGGACAGAGTTCCTACGAGCAGTACTTC.

This chain links TRBV6-1 with TRBJ1-2, with D possibly matching TRBD1 (6 bases). The CDR3 sequence is 12 residues long. CDR1 MNHNS and CDR2 SASEGT come from the germline V gene. Trimming left V 2 bases short and J 8 bases short, with 9 bases between. The DNA of the CDR3 is TGTGCCAGCAGTGAACAGGGGCGCGGCTACACCTTC. Translating it yields CASSEQGRGYTF.

The rearrangement uses TRBV10-2 and TRBJ2-7; D gene unclear. Per germline, CDR1 WSHSY and CDR2 SAAADI. Deletions cut 6 bases from V and 3 bases from J, with 6 bases between. The CDR3 extends over 11 amino acids. The CDR3 here is CASSQDYEQYF. The CDR3 region has the DNA TGCGCCAGCAGCCAAGACTACGAGCAGTACTTC.

V is TRBV5-1 and J is TRBJ2-2, with TRBD2 as a possible D gene (6 bases). The germline gives CDR1 SGHRS, CDR2 YFSETQ. V lost 0 bases and J lost 2, with 11 bases in between. CDR3 size: 16 residues. CDR3 DNA sequence: TGCGCCAGCAGCTTGGCTGTGACTAGTAACACCGGGGAGCTGTTTTTT. Translating gives CASSLAVTSNTGELFF.

The chain combines TRBV28 with TRBJ2-7; D not resolved. The germline gives CDR1 MDHEN, CDR2 SYDVKM. The ends were cut back, 7 bases at V and 6 bases at J, with 13 bases in the middle. This CDR3 spans 12 amino acids. The CDR3 is CASNVGPAEQYF. In nucleotides, the CDR3 is TGTGCCAGCAACGTAGGACCGGCCGAGCAGTACTTC.

This clone was counted between two and nine times. The chain employs TRBV7-9 and TRBJ2-7, with D possibly TRBD2 on 5 matching bases. The CDR3 has 14 residues. V lost 7 bases and J 6 bases, leaving 19 bases between the germline ends. CDR1 and CDR2 (germline): SEHNR, FQNEAQ (reference sequence). CDR3: CASNGRSRTSEQYF. CDR3 nucleotide sequence: TGTGCCAGCAACGGACGGAGTCGGACTTCCGAGCAGTACTTC. Drawing the rest from reference TRBV7-9 and TRBJ2-7, the complete variable domain is DTGVSQNPRHKITKRGQNVTFRCDPISEHNRLYWYRQTLGQGPEFLTYFQNEAQLEKSRLLSDRFSAERPKGSFSTLEIQRTEQGDSAMYLCASNGRSRTSEQYFGPGTRLTVT.

This chain links TRBV19 with TRBJ1-1; D not resolved. Trimming removed 5 bases from V and 1 base from J, with 8 bases in between. CDR3 length: 13 amino acids. Germline-derived CDR1 and CDR2 are LNHDA and SQIVND (reference sequence). CDR3 protein: CASSFSENTEAFF. The CDR3, as DNA: TGTGCCAGTAGTTTCTCAGAGAACACTGAAGCTTTCTTT.

This chain connects TRBV7-9 to TRBJ2-5; 9 positions match TRBD1. The CDR3 contains 19 residues. V was clipped by 0 bases and J by 2 bases; unmatched bases: 13. CDR1 and CDR2 (germline): SEHNR, FQNEAQ (reference sequence). The DNA of the CDR3 is TGTGCCAGCAGCTTAGCGTACCTAGAGGACAGGGGTCGACAAGAGACCCAGTACTTC. Its protein product is CASSLAYLEDRGRQETQYF. The full variable domain, in which reference TRBV7-9 and TRBJ2-5 provide the parts outside the CDR3, is DTGVSQNPRHKITKRGQNVTFRCDPISEHNRLYWYRQTLGQGPEFLTYFQNEAQLEKSRLLSDRFSAERPKGSFSTLEIQRTEQGDSAMYLCASSLAYLEDRGRQETQYFGPGTRLLVL.

This clone was detected only once. The chain has TRBV2 and TRBJ2-5; 7 bases fit TRBD2. V gave up 3 bases and J gave up 5 bases; unmatched junction bases: 12. CDR3 size: 16 residues. Germline lookup yields CDR1 SNHLY and CDR2 FYNNEI. CDR3 sequence (DNA): TGTGCCAGCAGTGACGGTGGCGGGAGTGGTGTCGAGACCCAGTACTTC. It specifies CASSDGGGSGVETQYF.

The chain is built from TRBV9 and TRBJ2-2; D is possibly TRBD2 (6 bases). The germline V and J ends were trimmed by 4 bases and 4 bases, with 11 bases remaining between them. The CDR3 length is 14 residues. Germline lookup yields CDR1 SGDLS and CDR2 YYNGEE. CDR3 coding DNA: TGTGCCAGCAGCTCCCACGGGGGCACCGGGGAGCTGTTTTTT. Translation: CASSSHGGTGELFF.

The table lists this clone with a count of one. The chain links TRBV5-1 to TRBJ2-7, with D tentatively TRBD1 (5 bases). The V end was cut by 0 bases, the J end by 6 bases, with 13 bases between. CDR3 length equals 14 residues. The germline CDR1 and CDR2 sequences are SGHRS and YFSETQ. The CDR3 nucleotides read TGCGCCAGCAGCTTGGCTCAAAACAGGCTCGAGCAGTACTTC. Translation: CASSLAQNRLEQYF.

V is TRBV30 and J is TRBJ1-6; 8 bases align to TRBD1. The CDR3 is 16 amino acids. The germline gives CDR1 GTSNPN, CDR2 SVGIG (reference sequence). Unmatched junction bases numbered 16, after V lost 4 bases and J lost 11 bases. The CDR3 sequence is CAWTNPGYRGSAPLHF. In nucleotides, the CDR3 is TGTGCCTGGACTAACCCCGGGTACAGGGGGAGTGCACCCCTCCACTTT.

The chain is built from TRBV11-2 and TRBJ1-5, with 7 bases identical to TRBD1. This CDR3 comprises 13 residues. Trimming at V came to 6 bases and at J to 9 bases, leaving 8 bases not matched to a gene. Germline V CDR1 and CDR2: SGHAT, FQNNGV. DNA for the CDR3: TGTGCCAGCAGTCCTAACCGGGACAGGCCCCAGCATTTT. It codes for CASSPNRDRPQHF.